This T cell receptor beta chain was profiled in a study of T cell responses to AZD1222 COVID-19 vaccine. General observations from the study: Repertoires were sampled only after the peak T cell response. Two doses of AZD1222 preceded a rise in Spike-specific TCR breadth and depth. At baseline, just 6 or 7 AZD1222 recipients tested seropositive.

The CDR3 is made up of 18 amino acids. Trimming at V came to 5 bases and at J to 5 bases, leaving 16 bases not matched to a gene. On this clone: Its antigen is not identified.

Only in-frame clones appear in the TCRdb table, and some are missing; sequencing was by immunoSEQ multiplex PCR. The sample has approximately 96,000 clones; around nine tenths are singletons. The chain joins TRBV5-3 to TRBJ2-5; 12 bases are a match to TRBD2. TRBV5-3 is known as an ORF, though its function is uncertain. Sequences were derived from peripheral blood, sampled 28 days after the second AZD1222 dose. The sequence came from an adult who received the AZD1222 COVID-19 vaccine. CDR3 residues: CARRLHPGLAGPRETQYF. The CDR3 nucleotides are TGTGCCAGAAGGCTACATCCGGGACTAGCGGGCCCCAGGGAGACCCAGTACTTC.